The present T cell receptor beta chain was sequenced within a study of shared clonotypes between healthy human individuals. Study results and limitations: Against clonotypes common to all four donors, non-shared ones had lower generation probabilities. It was anticipated that sequencing depth would influence how many clonotypes donors shared.

V dropped 5 bases and J dropped 4 bases, with 15 bases sitting between them. The CDR3 has 16 residues. Germline CDR1 LNHDA, CDR2 SQIVND (reference sequence). Points on this clone: Antigen unknown.

Data came from immunoSEQ multiplex PCR; TCRdb stores just in-frame clones and leaves some out. The sample has some 320,000 clones, about nine tenths seen once. There were only Caucasian adults among the donors, and all lived in Nashville, Tennessee. The sample taken for sequencing was memory CD8+ T cells sorted from blood. Specified subset: CD45RO+ cells pooled with CCR7-negative TemRA cells. This TCR was sampled from a man aged 18 to 30 in good health. The J gene is TRBJ1-6, the V gene TRBV19; no clear D gene. CDR3 in amino acids: CASSSTSPTYNSPLHF. In DNA, the CDR3 is TGTGCCAGTAGTTCCACGTCGCCGACATATAATTCACCCCTCCACTTT.